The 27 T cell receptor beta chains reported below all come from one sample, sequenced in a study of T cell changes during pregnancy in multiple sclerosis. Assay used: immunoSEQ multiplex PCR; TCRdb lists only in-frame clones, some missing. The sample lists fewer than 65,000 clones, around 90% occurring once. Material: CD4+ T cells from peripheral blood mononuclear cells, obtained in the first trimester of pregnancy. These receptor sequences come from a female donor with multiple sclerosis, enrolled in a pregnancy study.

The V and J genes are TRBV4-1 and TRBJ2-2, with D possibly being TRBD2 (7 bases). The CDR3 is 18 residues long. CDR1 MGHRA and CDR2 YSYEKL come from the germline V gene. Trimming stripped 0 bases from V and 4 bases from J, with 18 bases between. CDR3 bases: TGCGCCAGCAGCCAAGATCGGACAGCGGGGTCGAGCACCGGGGAGCTGTTTTTT. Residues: CASSQDRTAGSSTGELFF.

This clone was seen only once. In DNA, the CDR3 is TGTGCCAGCAGCTTGCGGCGGGGGGGCTTGCGAGAAAAACTGTTTTTT. Its protein product is CASSLRRGGLREKLFF. The chain recombines TRBV5-8 with TRBJ1-4; the D gene is possibly TRBD1 (6 bases). V lost 1 base and J lost 8, with 18 bases in between. CDR3 length: 16 amino acids. Germline-derived CDR1 and CDR2 are SGHTS and YDEGEE.

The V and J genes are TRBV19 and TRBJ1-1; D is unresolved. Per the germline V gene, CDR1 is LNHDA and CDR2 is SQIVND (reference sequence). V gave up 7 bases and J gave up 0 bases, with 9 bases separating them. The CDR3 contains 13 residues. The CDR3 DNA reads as TGTGCCAGTACCTTTTCGGTGAACACTGAAGCTTTCTTT. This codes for CASTFSVNTEAFF.

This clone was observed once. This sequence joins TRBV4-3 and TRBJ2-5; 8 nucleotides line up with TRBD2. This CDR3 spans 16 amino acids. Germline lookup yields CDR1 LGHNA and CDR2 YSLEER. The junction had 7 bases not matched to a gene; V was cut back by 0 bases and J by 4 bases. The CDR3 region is CASSQEGAGGGETQYF. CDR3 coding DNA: TGCGCCAGCAGCCAAGAGGGGGCGGGGGGAGGAGAGACCCAGTACTTC.

In nucleotides, the CDR3 is TGTGCCAGCAGCGCGGGGGAGACCCAGTACTTC. Its translation is CASSAGETQYF. This chain connects TRBV9 to TRBJ2-5; TRBD2 might be the D (5 bases). The germline V gene encodes CDR1 SGDLS and CDR2 YYNGEE. CDR3 length: 11 residues. V lost 3 bases, J lost 5 bases, and 5 bases lay in between. Looking up the rest from reference TRBV9 and TRBJ2-5 gives the full variable domain: DSGVTQTPKHLITATGQRVTLRCSPRSGDLSVYWYQQSLDQGLQFLIQYYNGEERAKGNILERFSAQQFPDLHSELNLSSLELGDSALYFCASSAGETQYFGPGTRLLVL.

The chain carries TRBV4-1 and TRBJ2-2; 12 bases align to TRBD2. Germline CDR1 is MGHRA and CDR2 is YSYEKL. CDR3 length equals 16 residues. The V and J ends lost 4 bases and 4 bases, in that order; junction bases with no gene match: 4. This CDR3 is CASSPGLAGLTGELFF. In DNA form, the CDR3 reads TGCGCCAGCAGCCCGGGACTAGCGGGCCTCACCGGGGAGCTGTTTTTT.

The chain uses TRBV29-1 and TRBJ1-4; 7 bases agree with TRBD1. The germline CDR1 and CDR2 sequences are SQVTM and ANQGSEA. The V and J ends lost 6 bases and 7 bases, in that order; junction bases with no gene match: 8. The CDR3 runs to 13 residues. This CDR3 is CSVLRGYGEKLFF. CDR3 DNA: TGCAGCGTCCTCAGGGGGTACGGTGAAAAACTGTTTTTT. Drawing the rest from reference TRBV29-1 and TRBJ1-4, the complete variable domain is SAVISQKPSRDICQRGTSLTIQCQVDSQVTMMFWYRQQPGQSLTLIATANQGSEATYESGFVIDKFPISRPNLTFSTLTVSNMSPEDSSIYLCSVLRGYGEKLFFGSGTQLSVL.

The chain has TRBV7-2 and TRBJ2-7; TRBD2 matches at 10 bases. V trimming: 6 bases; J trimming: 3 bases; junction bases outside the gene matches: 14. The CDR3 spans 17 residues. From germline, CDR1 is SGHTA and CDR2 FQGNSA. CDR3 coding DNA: TGTGCCAGCAGTCGTAGCGGGGGGCCCTCAAGAGGCTACGAGCAGTACTTC. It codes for CASSRSGGPSRGYEQYF.

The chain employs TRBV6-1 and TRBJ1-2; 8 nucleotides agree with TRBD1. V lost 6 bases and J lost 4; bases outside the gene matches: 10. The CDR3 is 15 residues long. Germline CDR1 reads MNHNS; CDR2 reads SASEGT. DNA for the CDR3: TGTGCCAGCAGATTGGACAGGGCGGGCAGCTATGGCTACACCTTC. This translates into CASRLDRAGSYGYTF.

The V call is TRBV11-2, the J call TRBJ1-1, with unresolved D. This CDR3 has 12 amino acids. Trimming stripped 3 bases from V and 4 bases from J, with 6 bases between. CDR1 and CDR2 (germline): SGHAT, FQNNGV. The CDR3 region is CASSFRGTEAFF. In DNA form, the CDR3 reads TGTGCCAGCAGCTTCCGCGGCACTGAAGCTTTCTTT.

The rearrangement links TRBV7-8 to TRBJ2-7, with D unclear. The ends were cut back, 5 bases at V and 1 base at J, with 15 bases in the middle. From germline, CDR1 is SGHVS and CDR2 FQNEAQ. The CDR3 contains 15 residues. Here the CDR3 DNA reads TGTGCCAGCAGCCCATCCCGTGTTGAGTCCTACGAGCAGTACTTC. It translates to CASSPSRVESYEQYF.

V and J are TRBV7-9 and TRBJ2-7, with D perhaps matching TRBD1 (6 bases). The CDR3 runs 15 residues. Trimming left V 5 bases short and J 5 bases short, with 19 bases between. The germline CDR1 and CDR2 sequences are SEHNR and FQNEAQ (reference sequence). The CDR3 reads CASSPRGLSYNEQYF. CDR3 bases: TGTGCCAGCAGCCCCAGGGGCCTCTCCTACAACGAGCAGTACTTC.

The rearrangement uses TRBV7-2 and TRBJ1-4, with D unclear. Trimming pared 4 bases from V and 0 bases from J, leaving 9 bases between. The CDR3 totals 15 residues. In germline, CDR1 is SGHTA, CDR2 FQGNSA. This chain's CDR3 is CASSYRGPTNEKLFF. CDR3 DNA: TGTGCCAGCAGCTACCGGGGTCCAACTAATGAAAAACTGTTTTTT.

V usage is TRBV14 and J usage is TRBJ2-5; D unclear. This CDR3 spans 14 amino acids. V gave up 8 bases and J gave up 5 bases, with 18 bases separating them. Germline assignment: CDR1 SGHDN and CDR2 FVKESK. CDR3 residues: CASDPTGSRETQYF. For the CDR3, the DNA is TGTGCCAGCGATCCGACCGGGTCAAGGGAGACCCAGTACTTC.

The CDR3: CASSYLGGEQYF. CDR3 in DNA: TGTGCCAGCAGTTACCTCGGGGGCGAGCAGTACTTC. The V call is TRBV6-6, the J call TRBJ2-7; D is perhaps TRBD2 (6 bases). This CDR3 spans 12 amino acids. V lost 2 bases and J 6 bases, leaving 8 bases between the germline ends. CDR1 is MNHNY, CDR2 SVGAGI, per germline (reference sequence).

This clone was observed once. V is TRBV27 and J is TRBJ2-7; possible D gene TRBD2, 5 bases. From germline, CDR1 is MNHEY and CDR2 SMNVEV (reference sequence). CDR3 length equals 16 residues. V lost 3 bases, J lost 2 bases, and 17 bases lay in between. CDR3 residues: CASSFLRLGRAYEQYF. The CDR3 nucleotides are TGTGCCAGCAGTTTTCTTAGGTTGGGGAGAGCCTACGAGCAGTACTTC.

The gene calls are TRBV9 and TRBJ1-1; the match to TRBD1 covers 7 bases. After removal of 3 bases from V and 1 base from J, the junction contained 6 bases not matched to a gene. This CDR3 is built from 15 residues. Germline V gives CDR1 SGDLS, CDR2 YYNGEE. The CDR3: CASSASTGSNTEAFF. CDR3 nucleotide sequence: TGTGCCAGCAGCGCATCGACAGGGTCGAACACTGAAGCTTTCTTT.

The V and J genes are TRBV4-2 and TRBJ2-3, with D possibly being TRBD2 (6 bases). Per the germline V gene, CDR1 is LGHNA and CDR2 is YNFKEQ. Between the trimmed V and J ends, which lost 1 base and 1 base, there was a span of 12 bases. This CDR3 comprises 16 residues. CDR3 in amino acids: CASSQVGGGGTDTQYF. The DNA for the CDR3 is TGTGCCAGCAGCCAAGTGGGGGGTGGGGGCACAGATACGCAGTATTTT.

CDR3 sequence: CASSLAGLETQYF. The CDR3 nucleotides read TGTGCCAGCAGCTTAGCAGGTCTAGAGACCCAGTACTTC. The chain recombines TRBV7-3 with TRBJ2-5, with no clear D. Trimming shortened V by 2 bases and J by 4 bases, and 8 bases separated the two germline ends. Looked up from germline, CDR1 is SGHTA and CDR2 is FQGTGA. CDR3 length: 13 residues.

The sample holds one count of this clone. This chain's CDR3 is CASSSLSYEQYF. CDR3 DNA sequence: TGTGCCAGTAGTTCCCTTTCCTACGAGCAGTACTTC. V and J are TRBV19 and TRBJ2-7; D call uncertain. This CDR3 is built from 12 residues. Germline V gene lookup returns CDR1 LNHDA and CDR2 SQIVND (reference sequence). Trimming shortened V by 5 bases and J by 1 base, and 6 bases separated the two germline ends. Using reference TRBV19 and TRBJ2-7 for the parts outside the CDR3, the full variable domain is DGGITQSPKYLFRKEGQNVTLSCEQNLNHDAMYWYRQDPGQGLRLIYYSQIVNDFQKGDIAEGYSVSREKKESFPLTVTSAQKNPTAFYLCASSSLSYEQYFGPGTRLTVT.

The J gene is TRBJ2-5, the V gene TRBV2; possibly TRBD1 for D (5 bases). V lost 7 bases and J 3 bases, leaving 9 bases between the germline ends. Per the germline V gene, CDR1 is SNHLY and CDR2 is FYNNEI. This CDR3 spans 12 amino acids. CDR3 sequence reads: CASMTDKETQYF. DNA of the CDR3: TGTGCCAGCATGACAGATAAAGAGACCCAGTACTTC.

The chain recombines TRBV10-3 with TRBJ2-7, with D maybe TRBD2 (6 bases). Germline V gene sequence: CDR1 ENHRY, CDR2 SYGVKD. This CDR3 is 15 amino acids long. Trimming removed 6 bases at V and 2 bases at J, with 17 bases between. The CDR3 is CAISNRRGLTYEQYF. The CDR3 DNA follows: TGTGCCATCAGCAATAGGAGGGGATTAACCTACGAGCAGTACTTC.

The CDR3 nucleotides read TGTGCCAGCAGTTTAAAATGGGGAGCAGGCCACCCCTATGGCTACACCTTC. Its protein is CASSLKWGAGHPYGYTF. The rearrangement joins TRBV27 to TRBJ1-2; D is unresolved. The CDR3 length is 17 residues. Trimming shortened V by 2 bases and J by 4 bases, and 20 bases separated the two germline ends. In germline, CDR1 is MNHEY, CDR2 SMNVEV (reference sequence).

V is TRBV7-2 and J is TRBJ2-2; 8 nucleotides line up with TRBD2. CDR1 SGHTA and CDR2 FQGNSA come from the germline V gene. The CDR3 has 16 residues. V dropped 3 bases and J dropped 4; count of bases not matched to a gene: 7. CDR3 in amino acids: CASSFIGGAVTGELFF. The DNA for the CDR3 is TGTGCCAGCAGCTTTATCGGGGGGGCGGTCACCGGGGAGCTGTTTTTT. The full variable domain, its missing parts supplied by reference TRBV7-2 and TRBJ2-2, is GAGVSQSPSNKVTEKGKDVELRCDPISGHTALYWYRQSLGQGLEFLIYFQGNSAPDKSGLPSDRFSAERTGGSVSTLTIQRTQQEDSAVYLCASSFIGGAVTGELFFGEGSRLTVL.

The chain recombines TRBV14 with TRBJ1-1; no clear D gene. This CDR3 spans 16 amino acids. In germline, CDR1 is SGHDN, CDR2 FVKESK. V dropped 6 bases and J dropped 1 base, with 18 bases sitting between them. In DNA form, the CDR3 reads TGTGCCAGCAGTCAACATCCAGGACGGGGGAACACTGAAGCTTTCTTT. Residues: CASSQHPGRGNTEAFF.

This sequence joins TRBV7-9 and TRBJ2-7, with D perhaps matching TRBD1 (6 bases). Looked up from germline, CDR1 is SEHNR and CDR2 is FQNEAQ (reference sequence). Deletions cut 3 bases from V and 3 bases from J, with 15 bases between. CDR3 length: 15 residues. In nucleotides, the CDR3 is TGTGCCAGCAGCTTGGGGCAGGGGTCCCACTACGAGCAGTACTTC. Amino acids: CASSLGQGSHYEQYF. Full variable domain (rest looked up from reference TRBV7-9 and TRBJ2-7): DTGVSQNPRHKITKRGQNVTFRCDPISEHNRLYWYRQTLGQGPEFLTYFQNEAQLEKSRLLSDRFSAERPKGSFSTLEIQRTEQGDSAMYLCASSLGQGSHYEQYFGPGTRLTVT.

CDR3 in amino acids: CASSSQGGQPQHF. The CDR3 DNA follows: TGTGCCAGCAGCTCACAGGGGGGCCAGCCCCAGCATTTT. The chain has TRBV7-2 and TRBJ1-5; 8 bases line up with TRBD1. Unmatched junction bases numbered 3, after V lost 4 bases and J lost 7 bases. The CDR3 consists of 13 residues. Germline loops: CDR1 SGHTA, CDR2 FQGNSA.